This T cell receptor (beta chain) was captured by sequencing in a study of response to subunit inactivated influenza vaccine. Broader study findings: Authors suggested each seasonal flu vaccination may recruit only limited numbers of new T cells.

TCRdb reprocessed the RT-PCR reads via MiXCR and lists one record per CDR3 protein. The table has roughly 290,000 distinct CDR3 sequences, just over 20% seen once. The germline V gene encodes CDR1 KGHSH and CDR2 LQKENI. The CDR3 contains 15 residues. Trimming cost V 6 bases and J 4 bases; bases outside gene matches: 11. Comments on this clonotype: The antigen is undetermined.

This clonotype was obtained from a man between 50 and 75 years old who received an inactivated influenza vaccine. The sample in question was PBMCs from blood, obtained 21 months after vaccination. The chain carries TRBV18 and TRBJ1-2; TRBD1 agrees at 7 bases. In DNA form, the CDR3 reads TGTGCCAGCTCGCCGGAAGGGGGCTTTACCTATGGCTACACCTTC. Protein sequence: CASSPEGGFTYGYTF.